This T cell receptor (beta chain) was documented in a study of beta chain features in type 1 diabetes. Study conclusions and caveats: For Type 1 diabetes patients, all four CD4+ subsets carried TCRB CDR3s that were moderately but significantly shorter.

Deletions cut 3 bases from V and 3 bases from J, with 9 bases between. Germline loops: CDR1 SGDLS, CDR2 YYNGEE. CDR3 length: 14 residues. This clone was observed a few times. Its antigen is as yet unknown. Every isolated RNA sample was fully reverse transcribed, so sequencing captured expressed TCRB transcripts. Clones were read by immunoSEQ multiplex PCR, and TCRdb kept only the in-frame ones, dropping some. Among 500,000 to 800,000 clones, 12% were seen once, and the ten largest hold 0.095% to 0.15%. Sequenced: naive CD4+ T cells from blood. The TCR sequence derives from a young man with type 1 diabetes. This chain joins TRBV9 and TRBJ1-4; no clear D gene. The CDR3: CASSAQPSNEKLFF. As DNA, the CDR3 is TGTGCCAGCAGCGCCCAACCCTCTAATGAAAAACTGTTTTTT.